This T cell receptor (beta chain) was sequenced in a study of T-cell reconstitution after alpha-beta-depleted transplantation in children. Unique molecular identifiers were used in preparing the TCRbeta library. Each CDR3 protein gets one entry after TCRdb re-called the PCR reads with MiXCR. The table has a few hundred thousand distinct CDR3 sequences, about 9.4% seen once. This clonotype was counted a few times. CDR1 and CDR2 (germline): LGHNA, YNFKEQ. This CDR3 is 16 amino acids long. V dropped 1 base and J dropped 8 bases, with 17 bases sitting between them. The gene calls are TRBV4-2 and TRBJ1-4, with D possibly TRBD1 on 5 matching bases. Source: PBMCs from the stem cell graft donor, taken from the stem cell graft. The source is a human donor who donated a stem cell graft to a child with acute lymphoblastic leukemia. CDR3 DNA: TGTGCCAGCAGCCAAGGGAAAGGCTCAGGGAGCGAAAAACTGTTTTTT. This codes for CASSQGKGSGSEKLFF.